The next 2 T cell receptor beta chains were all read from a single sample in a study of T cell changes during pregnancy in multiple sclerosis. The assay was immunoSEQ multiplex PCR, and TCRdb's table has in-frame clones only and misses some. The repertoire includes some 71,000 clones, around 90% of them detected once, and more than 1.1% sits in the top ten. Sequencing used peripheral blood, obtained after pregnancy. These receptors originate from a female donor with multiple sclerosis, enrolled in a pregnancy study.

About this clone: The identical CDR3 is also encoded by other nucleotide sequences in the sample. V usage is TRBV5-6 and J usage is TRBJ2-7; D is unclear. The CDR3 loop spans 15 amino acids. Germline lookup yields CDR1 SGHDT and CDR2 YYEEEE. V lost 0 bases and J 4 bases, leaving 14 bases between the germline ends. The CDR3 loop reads CASSLVSYRSYEQYF. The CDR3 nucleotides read TGTGCCAGCAGCTTGGTTAGTTACCGTTCTTACGAGCAGTACTTC.

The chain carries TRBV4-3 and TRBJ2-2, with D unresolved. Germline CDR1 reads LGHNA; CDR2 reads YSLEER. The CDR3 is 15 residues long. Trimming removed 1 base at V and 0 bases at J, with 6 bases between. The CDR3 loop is CASSQGAANTGELFF. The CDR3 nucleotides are TGCGCCAGCAGCCAAGGGGCCGCGAACACCGGGGAGCTGTTTTTT.